This T cell receptor (beta chain) derives from a study of blood T cell repertoires in COVID-19 (TCRdb year 2020). With regard to the full study: Samples from collaborators originated in the United States, Italy and Spain and spanned both the acute and convalescent phases of COVID-19. The material from the prospective study consisted of cDNA or gDNA derived from T cells, B-cell-depleted T cells, or PBMCs. The dataset comprised deeply sampled blood TCRbeta repertoires from subjects exposed to, actively infected with, or recovered from COVID-19. A freely available public database, intended as a resource for researchers studying the immune response to SARS-CoV-2, is where the repertoires were released. The samples were drawn from two sources: the first 160 participants of the ongoing ImmuneRACE study, and 1,000 to 1,500 subjects contributed by 6 global collaborators. A de-identified subject ID, COVID-19 status, age in years and sex were almost always included in the sample metadata. Where available, HLA class I and class II types were taken from metadata supplied by the sample provider and were not determined by assay-based typing.

General study outcomes and caveats: The amount of clinical and demographic metadata varied by source and participant and was provided uncurated.

Participants in the prospective study were aged roughly 18 to 100 years, lived in under 30 United States geographic areas, and enrolled through a virtual design. Cohort assignment in the prospective study relied on participant-reported clinical history from a screening survey and a study questionnaire. ImmuneRACE Cohort 3 recovered participants were defined by two consecutive negative NP/OP PCR tests, healthcare professional clearance, or symptom resolution. Mobile phlebotomists in the prospective study collected whole blood, serum and a nasopharyngeal or oropharyngeal swab from every participant. Participants in the prospective study had the option to provide additional blood draws and questionnaires over a roughly 2-month period. Before DNA extraction, prospective study blood samples were shipped either frozen or at room temperature. The immunoSEQ Assay, a bias-controlled multiplex PCR, was used to amplify TCRbeta CDR3 regions from genomic DNA. From the authors' description of their analysis: Within the assay, amplification of reference gene primers was used to estimate how many nucleated cells each sample contained. Sequence reads were collapsed and filtered to measure the absolute abundance of every unique TCRbeta CDR3 rearrangement. For each sample, productive Simpson clonality was calculated as the square root of Simpson's diversity index across productive rearrangements. Here the immuneACCESS table is served through TCRdb, limited to in-frame sequences with V and J called. Missing clones are a known gap in these copies; in checked studies unresolved V genes cover under half, and the rest lacks a known reason. That table gives V, J and clone size, and the DNA gave D and trimming. The sample includes 250,000 or so clones, with roughly 86% observed a single time. The ten largest account for around 2.4% of the sample.

From its cysteine to its phenylalanine, the CDR3 spans 16 amino acids. Only the CDR3 region is kept as DNA, spanning 48 bases read in frame from base 1. V loses 6 bases of germline sequence and J loses 2 bases, and the interval between the two ends is 16 bases. Via the germline V gene (reference sequence), CDR1 is LNHNV and CDR2 YYDKDF. As regards this clone: Which antigen it targets is not known. Nothing much larger sits one base from this clone, and base qualities are not available.

Sequencing was performed on PBMCs or T cells enriched from blood (not recorded which). The chain links TRBV15 with TRBJ1-4, and perhaps TRBD1 as D gene, on 5 matching bases. This TCR came from a woman under 30 who had recovered from COVID-19. The CDR3 reads CATSPTSGLTNEKLFF. The DNA sequence is TGTGCCACCAGTCCGACCTCAGGGCTGACTAATGAAAAACTGTTTTTT.